What follows is one T cell receptor beta chain and its context. PCR employed 60 Vbeta and 13 Jbeta primers. Sequencing used immunoSEQ multiplex PCR; TCRdb keeps in-frame clones, though not all of them. The table shows approximately 170,000 clones, with around 81% occurring only once. The data stem from a study of cytomegalovirus exposure and HLA in healthy donors. V was cut by 0 bases and J by 0 bases, with 9 bases left in between. CDR1 SGHRS and CDR2 YFSETQ come from the germline V gene. This CDR3 spans 15 amino acids. Sequenced material: PBMCs. This sequence was found in a man aged 40-50 years in good health and CMV-seronegative. The chain joins TRBV5-1 to TRBJ1-1; no firm D call. The CDR3 DNA is TGCGCCAGCAGCTTGGCCGTGACTTTGAACACTGAAGCTTTCTTT. Its translation: CASSLAVTLNTEAFF.